This T cell receptor beta chain was found in a study of blood T cell repertoires in COVID-19. Study context: PBMCs, B-cell-depleted T cells, or T cells provided the cDNA or gDNA that made up the material.

The data were produced by immunoSEQ multiplex PCR, yet TCRdb's version contains in-frame clones alone and is incomplete. This table has about 63,000 clones, over 80% appearing once. With 4 bases removed from V and 4 bases from J, the gap between germline ends came to 7 bases. Germline loops: CDR1 MDHEN, CDR2 SYDVKM. The CDR3 extends over 12 amino acids. This rearrangement joins TRBV28 to TRBJ1-2; maybe TRBD1 (5 bases). Material for sequencing was peripheral blood. The receptor was isolated from a man aged 45-65 years with active COVID-19. CDR3: CASSWGGYGYTF. CDR3 nucleotides: TGTGCCAGCAGTTGGGGGGGCTATGGCTACACCTTC.